This TCR beta chain is from a study of CD8+ T cells in alopecia areata. Study-wide findings and caveats: Higher clonality than in normal scalp was seen in lesional scalp, especially alopecia totalis/universalis.

Reverse transcription of extracted RNA yielded cDNA, which provided the sequencing template. Profiled with immunoSEQ multiplex PCR; TCRdb holds only in-frame clones, not every one. This sample has about 110,000 clones, with approximately 61% found just once. With respect to this clone: The antigen is not known. Other DNA sequences within the sample encode an identical CDR3.

The clonotype was recovered from a human donor with alopecia areata. Specimen: NKG2D-low CD8+ T cells sorted from blood.

This chain's CDR3 is CASSQDSGGAYEQYF. The CDR3 DNA follows: TGCGCCAGCAGCCAAGATAGCGGGGGGGCCTACGAGCAGTACTTC. This chain links TRBV4-1 with TRBJ2-7; 11 nucleotides match TRBD2. The CDR3 is 15 amino acids. Looked up from germline, CDR1 is MGHRA and CDR2 is YSYEKL. V dropped 0 bases and J dropped 2; count of bases not matched to a gene: 0.